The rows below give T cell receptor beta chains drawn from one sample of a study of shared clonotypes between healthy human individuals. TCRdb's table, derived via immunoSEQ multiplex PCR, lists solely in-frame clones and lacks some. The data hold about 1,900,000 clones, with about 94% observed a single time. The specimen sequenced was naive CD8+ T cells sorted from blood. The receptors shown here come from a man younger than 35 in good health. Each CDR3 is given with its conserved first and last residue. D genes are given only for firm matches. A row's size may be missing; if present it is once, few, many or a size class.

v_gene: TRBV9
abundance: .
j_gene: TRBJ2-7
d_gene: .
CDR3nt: TGTGCCAGCAGCGTAGGTTTAGGGAGCTCCTACGAGCAGTACTTC
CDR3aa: CASSVGLGSSYEQYF

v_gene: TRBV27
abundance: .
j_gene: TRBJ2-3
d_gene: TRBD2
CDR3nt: TGTGCCAGCAGTTTTCTAGCGGGGCCTGGCACAGATACGCAGTATTTT
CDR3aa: CASSFLAGPGTDTQYF

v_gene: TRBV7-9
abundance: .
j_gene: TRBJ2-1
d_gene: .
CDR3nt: TGTGCCAGCAGCCCAAGGGGCGGGGGCCACTACAATGAGCAGTTCTTC
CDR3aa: CASSPRGGGHYNEQFF

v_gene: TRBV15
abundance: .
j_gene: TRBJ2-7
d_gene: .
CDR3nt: TGTGCCACCAGCAGCAGCCAAATCTCCTACGAGCAGTACTTC
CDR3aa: CATSSSQISYEQYF

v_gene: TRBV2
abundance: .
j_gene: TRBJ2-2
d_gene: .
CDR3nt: TGTGCCAGCAGTGAAGTGTTACGCGGGGAGCTGTTTTTT
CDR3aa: CASSEVLRGELFF

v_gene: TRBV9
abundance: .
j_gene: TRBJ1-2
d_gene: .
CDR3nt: TGTGCCAGCAGCGACGACGAGACCGGCTATGGCTACACCTTC
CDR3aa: CASSDDETGYGYTF

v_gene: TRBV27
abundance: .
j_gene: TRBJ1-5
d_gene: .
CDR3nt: TGTGCCAGCAGTTTCAGTATATACCAGCCCCAGCATTTT
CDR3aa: CASSFSIYQPQHF

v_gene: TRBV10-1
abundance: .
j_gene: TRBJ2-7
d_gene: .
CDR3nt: TGCGCCAGCAGTACTAGCCGGTCGACAGGCGAGCAGTACTTC
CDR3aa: CASSTSRSTGEQYF

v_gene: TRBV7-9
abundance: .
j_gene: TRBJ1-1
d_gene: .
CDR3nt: TGTGCCAGCAGCTTAGGGAGAAACACTGAAGCTTTCTTT
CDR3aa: CASSLGRNTEAFF

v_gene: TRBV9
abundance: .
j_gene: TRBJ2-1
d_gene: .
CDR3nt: TGTGCCAGCAGCGTAGCTCCAGACAATGAGCAGTTCTTC
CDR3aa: CASSVAPDNEQFF

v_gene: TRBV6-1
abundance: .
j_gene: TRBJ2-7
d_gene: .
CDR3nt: TGTGCCAGCAGTGAAGCTGGTCGTACCTACGAGCAGTACTTC
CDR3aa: CASSEAGRTYEQYF

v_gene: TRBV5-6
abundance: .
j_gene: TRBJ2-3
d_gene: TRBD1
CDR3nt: TGTGCCAGCAGCTCAGGGGGCGCAGATACGCAGTATTTT
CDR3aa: CASSSGGADTQYF

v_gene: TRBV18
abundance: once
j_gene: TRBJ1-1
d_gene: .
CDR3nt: TGTGCCAGCTCACGGACAGAGAACACTGAAGCTTTCTTT
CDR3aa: CASSRTENTEAFF

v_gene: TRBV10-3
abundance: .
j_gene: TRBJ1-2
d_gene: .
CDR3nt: TGTGCCATCAGTGGCCAGGGTATAGATGGCTACACCTTC
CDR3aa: CAISGQGIDGYTF

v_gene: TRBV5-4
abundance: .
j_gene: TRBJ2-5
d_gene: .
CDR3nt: TGTGCCAGCAGCTTGTCCCTAGGACTTCAAGAGACCCAGTACTTC
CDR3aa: CASSLSLGLQETQYF